A single sample gave rise to the 30 T cell receptor beta chains below, sequenced in a study of shared clonotypes between healthy human individuals. The table came from immunoSEQ multiplex PCR; TCRdb's copy has only in-frame clones and leaves some out. The sample includes more than 2,000,000 clones, just over 90% of them seen just once. Sequenced input: naive CD4+ T cells from PBMCs. Subset given: CD45RA+ positively selected. The receptor source for this set is a young man in good health. Some clones in this sample may be carry-over from other donors' samples.

This chain connects TRBV6-6 to TRBJ2-3; tentatively, D is TRBD1 (6 bases). CDR3 length equals 12 residues. Germline V gene data show CDR1 as MNHNY and CDR2 as SVGAGI (reference sequence). Trimming removed 6 bases at V and 4 bases at J, with 8 bases between. CDR3 protein: CASRQGSDTQYF. CDR3 coding DNA: TGTGCCAGCAGACAGGGATCAGATACGCAGTATTTT.

With regard to this clone: At the DNA level, this CDR3 is encoded by other sequences in the same sample as well. The chain uses TRBV30 and TRBJ2-7; D gene uncertain. The length of the CDR3 is 15 residues. CDR1 is GTSNPN and CDR2 is SVGIG in the germline V gene (reference sequence). Trimming took 0 bases from V and 6 from J, leaving 18 bases between them. The CDR3 coding sequence is TGTGCCTGGAGTGTTGGTGTGATGTGGGGTAGCGAGCAGTACTTC. This codes for CAWSVGVMWGSEQYF.

The J gene is TRBJ1-1, the V gene TRBV29-1; tentatively, D is TRBD1 (6 bases). The V end lost 8 bases, the J end lost 7 bases, and 17 bases lay between the germline ends. This CDR3 contains 12 residues. The germline gives CDR1 SQVTM, CDR2 ANQGSEA. Here the CDR3 DNA reads TGCAGCACCATGAGGGGGGCTCTTGAAGCTTTCTTT. Translating it yields CSTMRGALEAFF.

The chain links TRBV28 to TRBJ2-2, with 14 bases aligning to TRBD2. Germline assignment: CDR1 MDHEN and CDR2 SYDVKM. Unmatched junction bases numbered 3, after V lost 0 bases and J lost 6 bases. CDR3 length: 17 residues. The CDR3 sequence: CASSLWGLAGVAGELFF. The CDR3 nucleotides read TGTGCCAGCAGTTTATGGGGACTAGCGGGAGTTGCCGGGGAGCTGTTTTTT.

This clone was counted a single time. The chain uses TRBV2 and TRBJ2-7, with TRBD1 as a possible D gene (6 bases). The CDR3 length is 15 residues. V lost 6 bases and J 6 bases, leaving 21 bases between the germline ends. Germline V gene sequence: CDR1 SNHLY, CDR2 FYNNEI. As DNA, the CDR3 is TGTGCCAGCAGCAAAGGACAGCCCCGGAATTTCGAGCAGTACTTC. Translation gives CASSKGQPRNFEQYF.

J is TRBJ1-5 and V is TRBV28, with 10 bases that match TRBD1. The CDR3 runs 16 residues. CDR1 and CDR2 (germline): MDHEN, SYDVKM. Trimming took 6 bases from V and 3 from J; bases not matched to a gene: 8. DNA for the CDR3: TGTGCCAGCAGGATTCCGGGACAGGGGATCAATCAGCCCCAGCATTTT. The encoded protein is CASRIPGQGINQPQHF.

This chain links TRBV2 with TRBJ2-1; D is uncertain. CDR1 SNHLY and CDR2 FYNNEI come from the germline V gene. The ends were cut back, 6 bases at V and 5 bases at J, with 11 bases in the middle. CDR3 length equals 13 residues. The CDR3: CASRLSTDNEQFF. The DNA for the CDR3 is TGTGCCAGCAGGCTCTCTACGGACAATGAGCAGTTCTTC.

The chain combines TRBV5-4 with TRBJ1-4; 7 bases map to TRBD1. Germline loops: CDR1 SGHNT, CDR2 YYREEE (reference sequence). Trimming at V came to 4 bases and at J to 5 bases, leaving 11 bases not matched to a gene. The CDR3 is 16 amino acids. In DNA, the CDR3 is TGTGCCAGCAGCCCATCATCCGGGACAGAGAATGAAAAACTGTTTTTT. It specifies CASSPSSGTENEKLFF.

The genes are TRBV2 and TRBJ2-3; 9 positions agree with TRBD2. The CDR3 spans 18 residues. Germline loops: CDR1 SNHLY, CDR2 FYNNEI. J gave up 3 bases and V 5 bases, and 15 bases lay outside the gene matches. The CDR3 reads CASSQGLAGSSGTDTQYF. The CDR3 DNA is TGTGCCAGCAGTCAGGGGCTAGCGGGAAGTAGCGGGACAGATACGCAGTATTTT.

The chain links TRBV21-1 to TRBJ2-7; the tabulated D call, TRBD2, remains unverified against the DNA. TRBV21-1 is a recognized pseudogene. This CDR3 comprises 11 residues. The CDR3 bases are TGTGCCAGCAGCGAACTACGAGAGCAGTACTTC. This translates into CASSELREQYF.

The genes are TRBV5-1 and TRBJ2-1, with 12 bases fitting TRBD2. From germline, CDR1 is SGHRS and CDR2 YFSETQ. The CDR3 is made up of 16 amino acids. J gave up 8 bases and V 1 base, and 7 bases lay outside the gene matches. The CDR3 coding sequence is TGCGCCAGCAGCTTGCCACTAGCGGGAGGTTACGATGAGCAGTTCTTC. Translation: CASSLPLAGGYDEQFF.

J is TRBJ2-7 and V is TRBV5-1; TRBD2 is a possible D gene (6 bases). This CDR3 has 13 amino acids. Germline values: CDR1 SGHRS, CDR2 YFSETQ. The V and J ends lost 2 bases and 2 bases respectively, with 8 bases between them. Here the CDR3 reads CASSFGSAYEQYF. Here the CDR3 DNA reads TGCGCCAGCAGCTTCGGGAGCGCCTACGAGCAGTACTTC.

In the case of this clone: The sample has other DNA sequences that encode this CDR3 too. J is TRBJ2-1 and V is TRBV7-3; 7 bases line up with TRBD2. The CDR3 is 14 residues long. The junction had 5 bases not matched to a gene; V was cut back by 6 bases and J by 3 bases. Per the germline V gene, CDR1 is SGHTA and CDR2 is FQGTGA. CDR3 sequence: CASSPSGIYNEQFF. The DNA of the CDR3 is TGTGCCAGCAGTCCTAGCGGCATCTACAATGAGCAGTTCTTC.

The V gene is TRBV7-3, the J gene TRBJ2-5; the D is unclear. CDR1 is SGHTA, CDR2 FQGTGA, per germline. CDR3 length: 13 residues. V was trimmed by 2 bases and J by 4 bases, leaving 8 bases between them. As DNA, the CDR3 is TGTGCCAGCAGCTTAGGCTCTCGAGAGACCCAGTACTTC. It yields the protein CASSLGSRETQYF. The complete variable domain, with remaining parts taken from reference TRBV7-3 and TRBJ2-5, reads GAGVSQTPSNKVTEKGKYVELRCDPISGHTALYWYRQSLGQGPEFLIYFQGTGAADDSGLPNDRFFAVRPEGSVSTLKIQRTERGDSAVYLCASSLGSRETQYFGPGTRLLVL.

CDR3 residues: CASRLGQPGATEAFF. Written as DNA, the CDR3 is TGTGCCAGCAGGTTGGGACAGCCAGGGGCCACTGAAGCTTTCTTT. The chain links TRBV7-2 to TRBJ1-1; 7 nucleotides align to TRBD1. This CDR3 region has 15 residues. Looked up from germline, CDR1 is SGHTA and CDR2 is FQGNSA. J lost 4 bases, V lost 6 bases, and 11 bases had no gene match.

This sequence joins TRBV7-9 and TRBJ1-1, with D possibly TRBD1 on 6 matching bases. Germline V CDR1 and CDR2: SEHNR, FQNEAQ (reference sequence). Deletions cut 5 bases from V and 5 bases from J, with 21 bases between. This CDR3 comprises 16 residues. Written as DNA, the CDR3 is TGTGCCAGCAGCCCCACCCATCGGGGGCTAGGAACTGAAGCTTTCTTT. It is translated as CASSPTHRGLGTEAFF. Complete variable domain (other parts from reference TRBV7-9 and TRBJ1-1): DTGVSQNPRHKITKRGQNVTFRCDPISEHNRLYWYRQTLGQGPEFLTYFQNEAQLEKSRLLSDRFSAERPKGSFSTLEIQRTEQGDSAMYLCASSPTHRGLGTEAFFGQGTRLTVV.

J is TRBJ1-5 and V is TRBV10-3; TRBD1 aligns across 8 bases. The germline V gene encodes CDR1 ENHRY and CDR2 SYGVKD. With V trimmed by 2 bases and J by 5 bases, 8 bases remained unmatched. This CDR3 has 16 residues. CDR3 DNA sequence: TGTGCCATCAGTGAGCCGTCCAGGGGGCTTGATCAGCCCCAGCATTTT. Protein: CAISEPSRGLDQPQHF.

This chain links TRBV7-8 with TRBJ2-4, with D possibly matching TRBD2 (5 bases). Germline lookup yields CDR1 SGHVS and CDR2 FQNEAQ. This CDR3 contains 13 residues. Trimming took off 3 bases at V and 7 bases at J, with 10 bases between the two ends. The CDR3 region has the DNA TGTGCCAGCAGCTTGAGTAGAGGGAACATTCAGTACTTC. Protein product: CASSLSRGNIQYF.

In the case of this clone: Other DNA sequences of this sample code for an identical CDR3. The J gene is TRBJ2-1, the V gene TRBV28; D ambiguous. Germline CDR1 reads MDHEN; CDR2 reads SYDVKM. The CDR3 covers 11 residues. V was pared by 2 bases and J by 9 bases, with 5 bases between. CDR3 in DNA: TGTGCCAGCAGTTTAGTGGGTGAGCAGTTCTTC. Translating gives CASSLVGEQFF.

The chain links TRBV4-3 to TRBJ2-2; TRBD1 agrees at 7 bases. Germline CDR1 reads LGHNA; CDR2 reads YSLEER. Trimming cost V 0 bases and J 5 bases; bases outside gene matches: 6. This CDR3 comprises 16 residues. The CDR3 loop is CASSQENYRGTGELFF. The CDR3 DNA reads as TGCGCCAGCAGCCAAGAAAATTACAGGGGAACCGGGGAGCTGTTTTTT.

The chain has TRBV11-2 and TRBJ1-2, with 7 positions matching TRBD1. The CDR3 sequence is 12 residues long. In germline, CDR1 is SGHAT, CDR2 FQNNGV. With 5 bases clipped from V and 8 bases from J, the junction kept 5 bases outside the gene matches. CDR3 protein: CASSQGGGGYTF. CDR3 in DNA: TGTGCCAGCAGCCAAGGAGGGGGCGGCTACACCTTC.

The chain joins TRBV25-1 to TRBJ2-5; 7 bases line up with TRBD2. V was pared by 1 base and J by 5 bases, with 7 bases of the junction left unmatched. CDR3 length: 15 residues. Germline-derived CDR1 and CDR2 are MGHDK and SYGVNS. The CDR3 is CASSEFQAGTETQYF. The CDR3 nucleotides are TGTGCCAGCAGTGAATTTCAAGCGGGAACGGAGACCCAGTACTTC.

The chain recombines TRBV28 with TRBJ2-3; D is ambiguous. Germline V gene lookup returns CDR1 MDHEN and CDR2 SYDVKM. Trimming removed 7 bases at V and 2 bases at J, with 7 bases between. The CDR3 runs 12 residues. For the CDR3, the DNA is TGTGCCAGCAAGTCCCCCACAGATACGCAGTATTTT. This codes for CASKSPTDTQYF.

The chain couples TRBV23-1 to TRBJ2-7; TRBD2 matches 8 bases. TRBV23-1 is recorded as an ORF, its role being uncertain. Losses at the gene ends were 4 bases for V and 3 bases for J; bases not matched to a gene: 20. The CDR3 spans 19 residues. The CDR3 region is CASSLTEGSLSGAHYEQYF. DNA of the CDR3: TGCGCCAGCAGTCTCACCGAAGGGAGCCTTAGCGGGGCCCACTACGAGCAGTACTTC.

The chain has TRBV11-3 and TRBJ2-1; 8 bases align to TRBD1. CDR1 SGHNT and CDR2 YENEEA come from the germline V gene. The CDR3 sequence is 17 residues long. The ends lost 6 bases at V and 6 bases at J; junction bases unmatched: 16. This CDR3 reads CASSRRTGTGGGNEQFF. CDR3 coding DNA: TGTGCCAGCAGTCGACGGACCGGGACAGGAGGGGGCAATGAGCAGTTCTTC.

The chain recombines TRBV7-4 with TRBJ2-7; D not resolved. CDR1 and CDR2 (germline): SGHVT, SQSDAQ. V dropped 1 base and J dropped 9 bases, with 7 bases sitting between them. The CDR3 runs 11 residues. The CDR3 DNA follows: TGTGCCAGCAGCTTAGGGGTTTGGCAGTACTTC. Translating it yields CASSLGVWQYF. The complete variable domain, with remaining parts taken from reference TRBV7-4 and TRBJ2-7, reads GAGVSQSPRYKVAKRGRDVALRCDSISGHVTLYWYRQTLGQGSEVLTYSQSDAQRDKSGRPSGRFSAERPERSVSTLKIQRTEQGDSAVYLCASSLGVWQYFGPGTRLTVT.

This clone has a single count. This chain joins TRBV6-1 and TRBJ2-7; D is unresolved. The V end lost 7 bases, the J end lost 1 base, and 8 bases lay between the germline ends. CDR1 is MNHNS and CDR2 is SASEGT in the germline V gene. This CDR3 is 12 amino acids long. CDR3 in DNA: TGTGCCAGCACCCTAGGGTCCTACGAGCAGTACTTC. Its translation is CASTLGSYEQYF.

This clone was detected a few times. This same CDR3 is encoded by further DNA sequences in the sample. The gene calls are TRBV11-3 and TRBJ2-1; D call uncertain. Germline V gives CDR1 SGHNT, CDR2 YENEEA. The V and J ends lost 0 bases and 2 bases respectively, with 2 bases between them. The CDR3 length is 13 residues. Written as DNA, the CDR3 is TGTGCCAGCAGCTTAGAACCCTACAATGAGCAGTTCTTC. Translation gives CASSLEPYNEQFF.

This clone appeared once. The chain couples TRBV5-1 to TRBJ1-2, with a possible D match to TRBD1 (5 bases). The CDR3 loop spans 16 amino acids. V was shortened by 4 bases and J by 6 bases, with 22 bases between the two germline ends. Germline CDR1 and CDR2: SGHRS and YFSETQ. Here the CDR3 DNA reads TGCGCCAGCAGCCTAATCAATACCGGGGGGGAGGATGGCTACACCTTC. It is translated as CASSLINTGGEDGYTF.

The chain uses TRBV15 and TRBJ1-2; maybe TRBD1 (6 bases). Germline V gene lookup returns CDR1 LNHNV and CDR2 YYDKDF (reference sequence). This CDR3 spans 14 amino acids. V was trimmed by 6 bases and J by 5 bases, leaving 16 bases between them. The CDR3 DNA sequence: TGTGCCACCAGTCAGGGGCAGGGCAGATATGGCTACACCTTC. Amino acid sequence: CATSQGQGRYGYTF. Complete variable domain (other parts from reference TRBV15 and TRBJ1-2): DAMVIQNPRYQVTQFGKPVTLSCSQTLNHNVMYWYQQKSSQAPKLLFHYYDKDFNNEADTPDNFQSRRPNTSFCFLDIRSPGLGDTAMYLCATSQGQGRYGYTFGSGTRLTVV.